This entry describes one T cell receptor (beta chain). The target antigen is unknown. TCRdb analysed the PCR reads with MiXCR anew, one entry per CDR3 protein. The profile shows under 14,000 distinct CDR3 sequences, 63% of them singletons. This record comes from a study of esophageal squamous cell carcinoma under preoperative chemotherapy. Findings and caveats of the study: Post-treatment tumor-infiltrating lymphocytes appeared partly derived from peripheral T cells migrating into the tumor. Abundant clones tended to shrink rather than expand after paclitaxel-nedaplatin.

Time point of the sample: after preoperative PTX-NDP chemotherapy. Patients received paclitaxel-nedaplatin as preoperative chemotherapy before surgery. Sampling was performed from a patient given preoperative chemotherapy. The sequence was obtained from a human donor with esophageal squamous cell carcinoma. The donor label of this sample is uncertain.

The CDR3 protein is CARSIGGDGPDTQYF. CDR3 DNA: TGTGCCAGGAGTATAGGGGGAGATGGCCCAGATACGCAGTATTTT. The rearrangement uses TRBV6-4 and TRBJ2-3; D might be TRBD1 (6 bases). Trimming stripped 9 bases from V and 4 bases from J, with 20 bases between. CDR3 length: 15 amino acids. Germline CDR1 MRHNA, CDR2 SNTAGT.